This T cell receptor (beta chain) was sequenced for a study of graft-versus-host responses after intestinal transplantation. Study details: All of the recipients had induction that used anti-thymocyte globulin, then tacrolimus and steroids for around three years. The study, taken as a whole, reports: In patients with graft-donor T cell macrochimerism, allograft graft-versus-host to host-versus-graft clonal ratios were high. Declining HvG levels early post-transplant were linked to peak circulating GvH clone levels.

In this sample, this clone turned up a few times. There are 15 residues in the CDR3. Losses at the gene ends were 2 bases for V and 9 bases for J; bases not matched to a gene: 8. Germline CDR1 GTSNPN, CDR2 SVGIG (reference sequence). The repertoire was sequenced with immunoSEQ multiplex PCR; TCRdb's copy has only in-frame clones and lacks some. The sample holds 13,000 to 15,000 clones, 25% to 35% seen once. The chain employs TRBV30 and TRBJ1-5; 12 bases line up with TRBD1. This TCR derives from a human patient who received an intestinal transplant. The sequencing here drew on alloreactive CD4+ T cells from a mixed lymphocyte reaction culture, taken before intestinal transplant. Noted subset: CFSE-low proliferating T cells sorted from approximately 6-day pre-transplant mixed lymphocyte reaction (GvH or HvG direction). CDR3 coding DNA: TGTGCCTGGAGTCTCCGGGACAGGGGGCTTCGGCCCCAGCATTTT. It specifies CAWSLRDRGLRPQHF. The complete variable domain, with remaining parts taken from reference TRBV30 and TRBJ1-5, reads SQTIHQWPATLVQPVGSPLSLECTVEGTSNPNLYWYRQAAGRGLQLLFYSVGIGQISSEVPQNLSASRPQDRQFILSSKKLLLSDSGFYLCAWSLRDRGLRPQHFGDGTRLSIL.